These T cell receptor beta chains were read from a single sample in a study of blood T cell repertoires in COVID-19. Clones were read by immunoSEQ multiplex PCR, and TCRdb kept only the in-frame ones, dropping some. In the table there are 220,000 or so clones, about 85% of which are singletons. The sample consisted of peripheral blood. These receptors originate from a man aged 45-65 years who had recovered from COVID-19. CDR3s include the opening cysteine and the closing phenylalanine or tryptophan. A D gene is named only where the DNA matches it firmly. A clone size is listed for some rows: how often the clone was seen (once, few, many), or a class if it is expanded.

>TRBV6-1|-|TRBD2|TRBJ2-1
TGTGCCAGCAGTGAAGGGACTAGCGGGAGGCACAATGAGCAGTTCTTC
CASSEGTSGRHNEQFF
>TRBV6-6|-|-|TRBJ1-1
TGTGCCAGCAGTTATTCGGGAACCTTGAACACTGAAGCTTTCTTT
CASSYSGTLNTEAFF
>TRBV2|-|TRBD2|TRBJ2-3
TGTGCCAGCAGTGTAGACGGCGGGAGTAGGGCTACGCAGTATTTT
CASSVDGGSRATQYF
>TRBV6-2/TRBV6-3|-|TRBD2|TRBJ2-7
TGTGCCAGCAGTAACCCGGGACTAGCGAAATACGAGCAGTACTTC
CASSNPGLAKYEQYF
>TRBV5-1|-|-|TRBJ2-7
TGCGCCAGCAGCTCGAGCAGGAGGTACGAGCAGTACTTC
CASSSSRRYEQYF
>TRBV14|-|TRBD2|TRBJ2-1
TGTGCCAGCAGCCAAGATCTTGTGATAGCGGGAGGGCTGGACAATGAGCAGTTCTTC
CASSQDLVIAGGLDNEQFF
>TRBV28|-|-|TRBJ2-4
TGTGCCAGCAGGTCCCAGGGTGCCAACCCTCGGTACTTC
CASRSQGANPRYF
>TRBV7-9|-|-|TRBJ2-7
TGTGCCAGCAGCTTAGCCGGAGGGAACCACGAGCAGTACTTC
CASSLAGGNHEQYF
>TRBV4-1|-|-|TRBJ1-4
TGCGCCAGCAGCCCTAGTGGGCAGGGGATGAAGGCTAATGAAAAACTGTTTTTT
CASSPSGQGMKANEKLFF
>TRBV5-4|-|TRBD2|TRBJ2-3
TGTGCCAGCAGCTCCAAGCGGGATCGCACAGATACGCAGTATTTT
CASSSKRDRTDTQYF
>TRBV5-8|few|-|TRBJ1-4
TGTGCCAGCCGTGTCCGGCCCACGGGTGAAAAACTGTTTTTT
CASRVRPTGEKLFF
>TRBV4-2|-|TRBD2|TRBJ2-3
TGTGCCAGCAGCCAAGGCCCCACTAGCGCAGATACGCAGTATTTT
CASSQGPTSADTQYF
>TRBV2|few|-|TRBJ1-2
TGTGCCAGCAGTGACCGGGGGTACTATGGCTACACCTTC
CASSDRGYYGYTF
>TRBV7-9|-|TRBD2|TRBJ2-1
TGTGCCAGCAGCTTGTCGCCGGGAGGGCCTTGGCTCTTC
CASSLSPGGPWLF
>TRBV2|few|-|TRBJ1-6
TGTGCCAGCAGTCCTCAGGGGTCCCCTTCACCCCTCCACTTT
CASSPQGSPSPLHF
>TRBV25-1|-|TRBD1|TRBJ2-7
TGTGCCAGCAGTGAAAGGACAGGGCTAACAAACGAGCAGTACTTC
CASSERTGLTNEQYF
>TRBV29-1|-|TRBD1|TRBJ1-2
TGCAGCGTCGGACAGGGCGACTATGGCTACACCTTC
CSVGQGDYGYTF
>TRBV10-3|-|TRBD1|TRBJ1-2
TGTGCCATCAGTGACCTAACAGGGGTTGAAAGAACATCCTATGGCTACACCTTC
CAISDLTGVERTSYGYTF
>TRBV7-9|-|TRBD2|TRBJ2-1
TGTGCCAGCAGACACAGCGGGGCAGGCCATGAGCAGTTCTTC
CASRHSGAGHEQFF
>TRBV6-2/TRBV6-3|-|-|TRBJ1-5
TGTGCCAGCAGTGACCGAGGGGAGGGTCAGCCCCAGCATTTT
CASSDRGEGQPQHF
>TRBV5-4|once|-|TRBJ2-3
TGTGCCAGCAGCTCGGAGCGGAGGAGCACAGATACGCAGTATTTT
CASSSERRSTDTQYF
>TRBV19|-|-|TRBJ1-2
TGTGCCAGTAGTGCGGGATCTGCTAACTATGGCTACACCTTC
CASSAGSANYGYTF
>TRBV29-1|-|TRBD2|TRBJ2-1
TGCAGCGTTGACGAACAGACTAGCGGGAGACCCTACAATGAGCAGTTCTTC
CSVDEQTSGRPYNEQFF
>TRBV27|-|TRBD1|TRBJ2-3
TGTGCCAGCAGTTTGGAGGGGGCAGGGGGCTGGACGCTCGATACGCAGTATTTT
CASSLEGAGGWTLDTQYF
>TRBV6-1|-|TRBD1|TRBJ2-5
TGTGCCAGCAGTGTAGCTGGACAGGGGAACTCAGGGACCCAGTACTTC
CASSVAGQGNSGTQYF
>TRBV10-1|-|TRBD2|TRBJ2-3
TGCGCCAGCAGCGACGGGGGGACGCCAGATACGCAGTATTTT
CASSDGGTPDTQYF
>TRBV11-2|-|TRBD1|TRBJ1-2
TGTGCCAGCAGCCTAAGTCAGGGGGAGGGCTACACCTTC
CASSLSQGEGYTF
>TRBV18|-|-|TRBJ2-1
TGTGCCAGCTCACCATATCTCGGGGTGGAGGGCAATGAGCAGTTCTTC
CASSPYLGVEGNEQFF
>TRBV5-1|-|-|TRBJ2-1
TGCGCCAGCAGCTTAGGGGCTCGTGACTACAATGAGCAGTTCTTC
CASSLGARDYNEQFF
>TRBV5-1|-|-|TRBJ2-7
TGCGCCAGCAGATACAGGCTCCTTAAGGACGAGCAGTACTTC
CASRYRLLKDEQYF
>TRBV10-3|-|-|TRBJ2-7
TGTGCCACAAAGGGTTTGGACGGGGACTACGAGCAGTACTTC
CATKGLDGDYEQYF
>TRBV7-9|few|-|TRBJ2-7
TGTGCCAGCAGCTTTAGTTTGTACGAGCAGTACTTC
CASSFSLYEQYF
>TRBV11-2|-|TRBD1|TRBJ2-5
TGTGCCAGCAGCTTAGGAACAGGGGGCGTTTGGGAGACCCAGTACTTC
CASSLGTGGVWETQYF
>TRBV18|once|TRBD1|TRBJ2-7
TGTGCCAGCTCACGAATACAGGGGGTCTCCTACGAGCAGTACTTC
CASSRIQGVSYEQYF
>TRBV11-2|-|-|TRBJ1-4
TGTGCCAGCAGCGAGTGGGGCAGCCCTAATGAAAAACTGTTTTTT
CASSEWGSPNEKLFF
>TRBV28|-|-|TRBJ1-5
TGTGCCACTCAGGGTAGCAATCAGCCCCAGCATTTT
CATQGSNQPQHF
>TRBV28|-|-|TRBJ2-3
TGTGCCAGCAGTTTGGGCTCAACCACAGATACGCAGTATTTT
CASSLGSTTDTQYF
>TRBV6-5|-|-|TRBJ2-7
TGTGCCAGCAGTTACTCGCGGGACAGATCTTACGAGCAGTACTTC
CASSYSRDRSYEQYF
>TRBV6-5|few|-|TRBJ2-7
TGTGCCAGCAGGAGACTTGAGACCGCCGCCTACGAGCAGTACTTC
CASRRLETAAYEQYF
>TRBV28|-|-|TRBJ2-7
TGTGCCAGCAGTTCTAGGACTTCGCCTTCCTACGAGCAGTACTTC
CASSSRTSPSYEQYF
>TRBV5-8|-|TRBD1|TRBJ1-2
TGTGCCAGCAGCCGGGGGACAGGAATCCTTAACTATGGCTACACCTTC
CASSRGTGILNYGYTF
>TRBV29-1|-|-|TRBJ2-1
TGCAGCGTTGCGGAGACAGTCTACAATGAGCAGTTCTTC
CSVAETVYNEQFF
>TRBV5-1|-|TRBD2|TRBJ2-5
TGCGCCAGCAGCTTGGCACTAGCGGGGGAGACCCAGTACTTC
CASSLALAGETQYF
>TRBV19|few|TRBD1|TRBJ1-1
TGTGCCAGTAGGACCGGGACAGGGGGCACTGAAGCTTTCTTT
CASRTGTGGTEAFF
>TRBV5-1|-|-|TRBJ1-4
TGCGCCAGCAGCTTGGGGCAGGGGCCTAATGAAAAACTGTTTTTT
CASSLGQGPNEKLFF
>TRBV4-2|-|-|TRBJ1-4
TGTGCCAGCAGCCAAGCTGTGCAGGGAACTAATGAAAAACTGTTTTTT
CASSQAVQGTNEKLFF
>TRBV7-2|-|TRBD2|TRBJ2-7
TGTGCCAGCTCACCCGCGGGAGGCACCTACGAGCAGTACTTC
CASSPAGGTYEQYF
>TRBV4-2|-|-|TRBJ2-1
TGTGCCAGCAGCCAAGAGAGTAGCGCCAGGAATGAGCAGTTCTTC
CASSQESSARNEQFF
>TRBV9|-|-|TRBJ2-3
TGTGCCAGCAGCGTACGCGGGGATGGGACAGATACGCAGTATTTT
CASSVRGDGTDTQYF
>TRBV3-1/TRBV3-2|once|-|TRBJ2-3
TGTGCCAGCAGCCAAGCTATGTATAGCACAGATACGCAGTATTTT
CASSQAMYSTDTQYF
>TRBV27|once|-|TRBJ2-1
TGTGCCAGCAGTTTATTGGGCAGATTATACAATGAGCAGTTCTTC
CASSLLGRLYNEQFF
>TRBV28|-|TRBD1|TRBJ2-7
TGTGCCAGCAGTCGGACAGGGGGCTCCTACGAGCAGTACTTC
CASSRTGGSYEQYF
>TRBV10-3|-|-|TRBJ2-7
TGTGCCATCAGTCCAGCAGGAGGGGCTGAGCAGTACTTC
CAISPAGGAEQYF
>TRBV7-2|-|TRBD2|TRBJ2-1
TGTGCCAGCAGCTTAACAGCGGGAGGGCCTTGGCAGTTCTTC
CASSLTAGGPWQFF
>TRBV29-1|-|TRBD1|TRBJ1-5
TGCAGCGTTACTTTGACAGGGGGCTATCAGCCCCAGCATTTT
CSVTLTGGYQPQHF
>TRBV28|-|-|TRBJ2-7
TGTGCCAGCAGTTTACCCCAGGGTTCCTACGAGCAGTACTTC
CASSLPQGSYEQYF
>TRBV6-5|-|TRBD1|TRBJ2-3
TGTGCCAGCAGTTGGGCAGGGGGCGAAACAGATACGCAGTATTTT
CASSWAGGETDTQYF
>TRBV19|-|-|TRBJ2-7
TGTGCCAGTAGTCTTAGGGACACCCAATTATACGAGCAGTACTTC
CASSLRDTQLYEQYF
>TRBV27|few|-|TRBJ2-7
TGTGCCAGCAGTTTGTCGACAACCTACGAGCAGTACTTC
CASSLSTTYEQYF